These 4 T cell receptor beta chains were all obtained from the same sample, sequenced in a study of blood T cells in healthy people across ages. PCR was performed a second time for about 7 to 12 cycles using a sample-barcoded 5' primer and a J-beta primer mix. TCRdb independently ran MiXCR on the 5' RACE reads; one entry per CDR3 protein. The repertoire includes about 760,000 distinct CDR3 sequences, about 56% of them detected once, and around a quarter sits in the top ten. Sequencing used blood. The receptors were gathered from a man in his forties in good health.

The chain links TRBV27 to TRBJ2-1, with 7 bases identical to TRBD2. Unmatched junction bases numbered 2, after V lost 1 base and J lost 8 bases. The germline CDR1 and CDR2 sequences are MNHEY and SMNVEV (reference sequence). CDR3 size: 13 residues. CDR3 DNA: TGTGCCAGCAGTTTATGGGAGGGCCATGAGCAGTTCTTC. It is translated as CASSLWEGHEQFF.

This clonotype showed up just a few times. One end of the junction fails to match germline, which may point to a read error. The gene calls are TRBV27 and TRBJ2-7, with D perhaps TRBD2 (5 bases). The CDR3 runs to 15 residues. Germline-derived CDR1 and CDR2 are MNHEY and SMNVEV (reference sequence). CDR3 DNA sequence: TGCGCCGGTTGGAGGTTCGCTAGGGAATCCTACGAGCAGTACTTC. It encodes CAGWRFARESYEQYF.

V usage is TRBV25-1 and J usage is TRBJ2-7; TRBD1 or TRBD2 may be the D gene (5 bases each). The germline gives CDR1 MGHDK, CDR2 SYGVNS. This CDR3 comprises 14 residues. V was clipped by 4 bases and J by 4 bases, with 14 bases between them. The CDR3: CASSGGFPPYEQYF. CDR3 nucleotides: TGTGCCAGCAGTGGGGGGTTTCCTCCATACGAGCAGTACTTC.

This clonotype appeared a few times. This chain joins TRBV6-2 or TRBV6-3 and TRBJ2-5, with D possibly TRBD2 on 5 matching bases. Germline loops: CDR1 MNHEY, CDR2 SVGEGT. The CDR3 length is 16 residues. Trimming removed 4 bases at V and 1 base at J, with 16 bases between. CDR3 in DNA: TGTGCCAGCAGTTTTTCAAGCGGAAGGCTCCAAGAGACCCAGTACTTC. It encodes CASSFSSGRLQETQYF.